This TCR beta chain appears in the sequencing data of a study of blood T cell repertoires in COVID-19 (TCRdb year 2020). As for the study more broadly: Samples from collaborators originated in the United States, Italy and Spain and spanned both the acute and convalescent phases of COVID-19. Where HLA class I and class II types were available, the types were taken from metadata supplied by the sample provider, not from assay-based typing. Sample metadata almost always included a de-identified subject ID, COVID-19 status, age in years and sex. The repertoires were made available in a free public database intended to serve as a resource for research on the immune response to SARS-CoV-2. The material from the prospective study consisted of cDNA or gDNA derived from T cells, B-cell-depleted T cells, or PBMCs. The samples were drawn from the first 160 participants of the ongoing ImmuneRACE study and from some 1,300 subjects provided by 6 global collaborators. Deeply sampled blood TCRbeta repertoires from subjects exposed to, actively infected with, or recovered from COVID-19 were included in the dataset.

The immunoSEQ Assay, a bias-controlled multiplex PCR, was used to amplify TCRbeta CDR3 regions from genomic DNA. From the authors' description of their analysis: Nucleated cell counts per sample were estimated from amplification of reference gene primers within the assay. Sequence reads were collapsed and filtered to measure the absolute abundance of every unique TCRbeta CDR3 rearrangement. For each sample, productive Simpson clonality was calculated as the square root of Simpson's diversity index across productive rearrangements. The table comes from immuneACCESS by way of TCRdb, which keeps in-frame sequences with V and J called. Part of the clones is missing from these tables; in studies checked, under half for an unresolved V gene and the rest for unknown reasons. V, J and clone size are taken as reported in that table, and D and trimming were inferred from the DNA itself. This sample holds 14,000 to 15,000 clones; around 88% were observed only once. 17% of the sample is in the top ten clones.

The paper as a whole reports these results and caveats: The amount of clinical and demographic metadata varied by source and participant and was provided uncurated.

The collaborating institutions used their own protocols to collect whole blood in K2EDTA tubes. For TCRbeta analysis, collaborator samples were shipped as frozen whole blood, as isolated PBMCs, or as DNA extracted from either sample type. This clone is described as medium-sized (0.01 to 0.1%). Its recognized antigen is unknown. No per-base quality is available; no much larger clone lies one base away. Distinct nucleotide sequences in the sample also encode this CDR3. Material for sequencing was peripheral blood. This receptor was taken from a human donor in a cohort sampled during active COVID-19.

The DNA reads TGTGCCAGCAGTTACTCGGGGGGGAGCAATCAGCCCCAGCATTTT. It encodes CASSYSGGSNQPQHF. The chain couples TRBV6-5 to TRBJ1-5, with TRBD1 as a weak D call on 5 bases. The junction carries 7 bases between V and J, which are trimmed by 0 bases and 1 base respectively. The CDR3 measures 15 amino acids from cysteine to phenylalanine. Only the CDR3 DNA is retained, 45 bases long and in frame from the first base. From a lookup of the germline V gene, CDR1 and CDR2 are MNHEY and SVGAGI.